The 21 T cell receptor beta chains reported below all come from one sample, sequenced in a study of blood T cell repertoires in COVID-19. Sequenced by immunoSEQ multiplex PCR; TCRdb stores in-frame clones only, minus some. Of 110,000 or so clones listed, about 75% are singletons. Input material: peripheral blood. The receptor set was obtained from a woman in her 70s with acute or convalescent COVID-19.

The rearrangement joins TRBV4-3 to TRBJ1-1, with D uncertain. The CDR3 length is 15 residues. Trimming removed 0 bases from V and 6 bases from J, with 14 bases in between. Per the germline V gene, CDR1 is LGHNA and CDR2 is YSLEER. The CDR3 loop is CASSQEQNPVAEAFF. Here the CDR3 DNA reads TGCGCCAGCAGCCAAGAACAGAACCCCGTGGCTGAAGCTTTCTTT.

The V call is TRBV7-9, the J call TRBJ2-7, with 10 bases fitting TRBD1. The germline V gene encodes CDR1 SEHNR and CDR2 FQNEAQ (reference sequence). The V and J ends lost 2 bases and 5 bases, in that order; junction bases with no gene match: 6. CDR3 length equals 15 residues. The DNA for the CDR3 is TGTGCCAGCAGCTTAATAGGGACAGGGGCGAACGAGCAGTACTTC. Residues: CASSLIGTGANEQYF. Based on the CDR3 plus reference TRBV7-9 and TRBJ2-7, the full variable domain is DTGVSQNPRHKITKRGQNVTFRCDPISEHNRLYWYRQTLGQGPEFLTYFQNEAQLEKSRLLSDRFSAERPKGSFSTLEIQRTEQGDSAMYLCASSLIGTGANEQYFGPGTRLTVT.

The CDR3 coding sequence is TGTGCCAGCAGGCAGGAGACTAGGCGGGAGACCCAGTACTTC. Translation: CASRQETRRETQYF. This chain joins TRBV2 and TRBJ2-5; tentative D call: TRBD2 (6 bases). Germline CDR1 reads SNHLY; CDR2 reads FYNNEI. The CDR3 sequence is 14 residues long. V was trimmed by 6 bases and J by 5 bases, leaving 16 bases between them.

The chain couples TRBV5-1 to TRBJ2-7; 12 bases match TRBD2. The germline CDR1 and CDR2 sequences are SGHRS and YFSETQ. CDR3 length: 14 residues. After removal of 0 bases from V and 6 bases from J, the junction contained 1 base not matched to a gene. The CDR3 nucleotides are TGCGCCAGCAGCTTGGAACTAGCGGGGGGCGAGCAGTACTTC. Its translation: CASSLELAGGEQYF.

J is TRBJ1-1 and V is TRBV7-6; TRBD1 aligns across 8 bases. Unmatched junction bases numbered 3, after V lost 8 bases and J lost 1 base. The CDR3 sequence is 13 residues long. Germline V gene data show CDR1 as SGHVS and CDR2 as FNYEAQ. The CDR3 is CASLQGANTEAFF. In nucleotides, the CDR3 is TGTGCCAGCTTGCAGGGGGCGAACACTGAAGCTTTCTTT.

The chain links TRBV7-2 to TRBJ2-7; possibly TRBD2 for D (6 bases). Germline V gene lookup returns CDR1 SGHTA and CDR2 FQGNSA. CDR3 length equals 15 residues. V shed 1 base and J shed 3 bases, with 13 bases lying between them. CDR3 protein: CASSLDPGLYYEQYF. The CDR3 DNA follows: TGTGCCAGCAGCTTAGATCCGGGACTTTACTACGAGCAGTACTTC.

The J gene is TRBJ2-7, the V gene TRBV30, with D perhaps TRBD1 (5 bases). Trimming took 1 base from V and 0 from J, leaving 10 bases between them. The CDR3 has 14 residues. From germline, CDR1 is GTSNPN and CDR2 SVGIG (reference sequence). The CDR3 sequence is CAWSGGTNSYEQYF. The CDR3, as DNA: TGTGCCTGGAGTGGGGGCACCAACTCCTACGAGCAGTACTTC.

CDR3 DNA: TGTGCCAGCAGCCAATGGGCTAGCGGGGGGGCCGGGGGTGAGCAGTTCTTC. Its translation is CASSQWASGGAGGEQFF. This sequence joins TRBV3-1 (or the pseudogene TRBV3-2) and TRBJ2-1, with 12 bases lining up with TRBD2. The CDR3 covers 17 residues. V shed 2 bases and J 9 bases; nucleotides not matched to a gene: 11. Germline V gene lookup returns CDR1 LGHDT and CDR2 YNNKEL (reference sequence).

The rearrangement links TRBV6-5 to TRBJ1-1, with D possibly matching TRBD1 (5 bases). The CDR3 is 13 amino acids. The V gene's germline CDR1 is MNHEY and CDR2 SVGAGI. The ends were cut back, 7 bases at V and 8 bases at J, with 17 bases in the middle. Written as DNA, the CDR3 is TGTGCCAGCAAAGGTCAGGGTGGGGCCGAAGCTTTCTTT. Translation: CASKGQGGAEAFF.

V and J are TRBV20-1 and TRBJ1-2; D uncertain. This CDR3 has 11 residues. V was trimmed by 5 bases and J by 8 bases, leaving 12 bases between them. The germline CDR1 and CDR2 sequences are DFQATT and SNEGSKA (reference sequence). CDR3 nucleotide sequence: TGCAGTGCTCCTAAAGCGGGGGGCTACACCTTC. It translates to CSAPKAGGYTF.

This clone was seen only a few times. The gene calls are TRBV27 and TRBJ2-3, with 7 bases fitting TRBD1. Germline loops: CDR1 MNHEY, CDR2 SMNVEV (reference sequence). The CDR3 is made up of 15 amino acids. V lost 1 base to trimming and J lost 2 bases; unmatched junction nucleotides: 3. CDR3 in DNA: TGTGCCAGCAGTTTATGGGGGACAGCCACAGATACGCAGTATTTT. Its translation: CASSLWGTATDTQYF.

This clone was seen a handful of times. The genes are TRBV9 and TRBJ1-6; 8 bases line up with TRBD1. The germline gives CDR1 SGDLS, CDR2 YYNGEE. The ends lost 3 bases at V and 0 bases at J; junction bases unmatched: 2. This CDR3 has 16 amino acids. The CDR3 protein is CASSGQGSSYNSPLHF. The CDR3 DNA reads as TGTGCCAGCAGCGGACAGGGGAGCTCCTATAATTCACCCCTCCACTTT.

V usage is TRBV20-1 and J usage is TRBJ2-3; 12 positions agree with TRBD2. In germline, CDR1 is DFQATT, CDR2 SNEGSKA (reference sequence). V was clipped by 3 bases and J by 0 bases; unmatched bases: 10. The CDR3 totals 18 residues. Here the CDR3 reads CSASPLAGGASSTDTQYF. The CDR3 nucleotides are TGCAGTGCTAGTCCTCTAGCGGGGGGGGCTTCTAGCACAGATACGCAGTATTTT.

The V gene is TRBV6-6, the J gene TRBJ1-1; 7 bases are shared with TRBD1. The CDR3 totals 14 residues. V shed 4 bases, J shed 4 bases, and the junction held 6 bases outside the gene matches. CDR1 MNHNY and CDR2 SVGAGI come from the germline V gene (reference sequence). The CDR3 here is CASSSTGVGTEAFF. The CDR3 nucleotides are TGTGCCAGCAGTTCAACAGGGGTGGGCACTGAAGCTTTCTTT.

This clone has only a few counts. This sequence joins TRBV11-2 and TRBJ1-1; D possibly corresponds to TRBD1 (5 bases). This CDR3 spans 15 amino acids. V was trimmed by 1 base and J by 1 base, leaving 10 bases between them. Germline CDR1 and CDR2: SGHAT and FQNNGV. The CDR3 here is CASSLATTANTEAFF. CDR3 nucleotides: TGTGCCAGCAGCTTAGCTACGACAGCGAACACTGAAGCTTTCTTT.

Notes on this clone: It is unclear where the CDR3 begins or ends on the DNA, so no DNA is shown, and the CDR3 is as TCRdb lists it. The chain carries TRBV21-1 and TRBJ1-2; the table assigns TRBD1, which was not confirmed against the DNA. TRBV21-1 is tagged as a pseudogene. The CDR3 spans 18 amino acids, including both terminal residues. CDR3 residues: CASSSQWGTGARGVDYTF.

The V gene is TRBV7-8, the J gene TRBJ1-2; tentative D call: TRBD1 (5 bases). V was pared by 1 base and J by 12 bases, with 18 bases between. Germline V gene sequence: CDR1 SGHVS, CDR2 FQNEAQ. This CDR3 contains 14 residues. This chain's CDR3 is CASSLGVAGVTDTF. DNA of the CDR3: TGTGCCAGCAGCTTAGGGGTTGCGGGGGTTACGGACACCTTC.

J is TRBJ2-3 and V is TRBV6-1; perhaps TRBD2 as D (5 bases). The V end lost 2 bases, the J end lost 6 bases, and 21 bases lay between the germline ends. The CDR3 length is 17 residues. The germline CDR1 and CDR2 sequences are MNHNS and SASEGT. CDR3 coding DNA: TGTGCCAGCAGTGAAAATCTTGGGTATAGCGAGGCGGATACGCAGTATTTT. Protein sequence: CASSENLGYSEADTQYF.

V is TRBV15 and J is TRBJ2-1, with TRBD1 identical over 9 bases. The CDR3 length is 15 residues. Germline V lookup: CDR1 LNHNV, CDR2 YYDKDF (reference sequence). J gave up 6 bases and V 0 bases, and 3 bases lay outside the gene matches. Here the CDR3 DNA reads TGTGCCACCAGCAGAGAGGGACAGGGTGGCAATGAGCAGTTCTTC. Protein: CATSREGQGGNEQFF.

The chain combines TRBV19 with TRBJ1-5; possibly TRBD1 for D (5 bases). This CDR3 is 16 amino acids long. Between the trimmed V and J ends, which lost 2 bases and 7 bases, there was a span of 18 bases. Germline loops: CDR1 LNHDA, CDR2 SQIVND (reference sequence). As DNA, the CDR3 is TGTGCCAGTAGTATACGCCGGATAGGGGAACGACAGCCCCAGCATTTT. Protein sequence: CASSIRRIGERQPQHF.

This clone was observed a few times. The rearrangement links TRBV15 to TRBJ2-1; tentatively, D is TRBD1 (5 bases). V was shortened by 3 bases and J by 5 bases, with 14 bases between the two germline ends. CDR3 size: 15 residues. Germline V gives CDR1 LNHNV, CDR2 YYDKDF (reference sequence). The CDR3 loop reads CATSRDGQHHNEQFF. The CDR3 DNA reads as TGTGCCACCAGCAGGGACGGACAACACCACAATGAGCAGTTCTTC.